This T cell receptor (beta chain) stems from a study of T-cell memory formation after mild COVID-19. The CDR3 sequence is 14 residues long. V lost 2 bases to trimming and J lost 1 base, with 8 bases between them. Germline V gene lookup returns CDR1 SGHAT and CDR2 FQNNGV. One entry per CDR3 protein results from TCRdb running MiXCR on the 5' RACE reads. The sample holds 200,000 to 250,000 distinct CDR3 sequences, roughly 9.4% seen once. The clonotype originates from a man between 18 and 35 years old who had mild COVID-19 (a few samples of this study predate the infection). Cell type and time point are not known. This chain connects TRBV11-2 to TRBJ1-1; D is undetermined. Material: PBMCs or a T cell subset sorted from them (not recorded which). As DNA, the CDR3 is TGTGCCAGCAGCTTATTGTACGGGAACACTGAAGCTTTCTTT. It specifies CASSLLYGNTEAFF.